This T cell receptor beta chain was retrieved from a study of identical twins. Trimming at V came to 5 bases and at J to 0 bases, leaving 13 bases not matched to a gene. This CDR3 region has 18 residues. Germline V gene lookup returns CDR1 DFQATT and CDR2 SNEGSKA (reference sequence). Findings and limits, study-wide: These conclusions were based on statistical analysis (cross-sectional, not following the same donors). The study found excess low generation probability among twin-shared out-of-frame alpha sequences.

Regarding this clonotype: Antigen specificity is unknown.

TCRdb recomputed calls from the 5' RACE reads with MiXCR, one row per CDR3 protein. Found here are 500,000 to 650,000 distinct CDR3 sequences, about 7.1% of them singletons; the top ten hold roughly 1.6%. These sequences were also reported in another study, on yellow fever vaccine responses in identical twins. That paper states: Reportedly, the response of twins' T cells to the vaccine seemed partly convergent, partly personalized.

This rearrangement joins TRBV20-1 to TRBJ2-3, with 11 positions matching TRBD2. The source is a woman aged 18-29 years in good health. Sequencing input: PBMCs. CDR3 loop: CSAPTSGGPLTSTDTQYF. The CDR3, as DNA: TGCAGTGCTCCTACTAGCGGGGGACCCCTGACTAGCACAGATACGCAGTATTTT.